This T cell receptor (beta chain) was found in a study of beta chain features in type 1 diabetes. Investigators reverse transcribed all isolated RNA, so they sequenced expressed TCRB transcripts. TCRdb keeps only in-frame clones here, not all; method: immunoSEQ multiplex PCR. The sample includes just over 600,000 clones, about 14% of them seen just once. The germline V gene encodes CDR1 SEHNR and CDR2 FQNEAQ (reference sequence). V dropped 2 bases and J dropped 2 bases, with 7 bases sitting between them. The CDR3 has 14 residues. A sort by CD45RO/CCR7/CD25/CD127/CD95/CD27 yielded CD4+ naive, central memory, regulatory and stem cell-like memory cells. Purities over 98% were achieved in all sorted populations. This clone was detected a few times. Its specificity is not known. Study-wide results and limits: The study notes PCR might favor shorter templates equally in patients and controls. Comparison showed that naive, central memory and Treg TCRB repertoires appeared more similar among patients than among healthy donors.

Sample: naive CD4+ T cells from blood. This chain joins TRBV7-9 and TRBJ1-3, with D unresolved. The receptor comes from a man between 18 and 35 years old in good health. The CDR3 spells CASSLSLTGNTIYF. CDR3 in DNA: TGTGCCAGCAGCTTATCTCTGACTGGAAACACCATATATTTT.